Described below is a single TCR beta chain sequence and its context. CDR3 size: 12 residues. Trimming took off 3 bases at V and 3 bases at J, with 2 bases between the two ends. TCRdb's copy holds only in-frame clones and misses some; the assay was immunoSEQ multiplex PCR. Here the sample spans around 140,000 clones, 84% being singletons. This entry belongs to a study of blood T cell repertoires in COVID-19. The genes are TRBV12-3 or TRBV12-4 and TRBJ2-2; D remains unclear. This receptor was identified in a woman aged 80 or over with acute or convalescent COVID-19. Sample: peripheral blood. The CDR3 is CASSFYTGELFF. CDR3 nucleotide sequence: TGTGCCAGCAGTTTCTACACCGGGGAGCTGTTTTTT.